This T cell receptor beta chain was profiled in a study of blood T cell repertoires in COVID-19. Method: immunoSEQ multiplex PCR; TCRdb's copy keeps in-frame clones and lacks some. The table shows tens of thousands of clones, with around nine tenths occurring only once. The CDR3 totals 12 residues. V was clipped by 6 bases and J by 14 bases; unmatched bases: 10. Germline CDR1 is SGHTA and CDR2 is FQGNSA. The clonotype originates from a human donor with active COVID-19. The donor label of this sample is uncertain. Sequencing used peripheral blood. The chain recombines TRBV7-2 with TRBJ2-1, with 7 bases fitting TRBD2. The CDR3, as DNA: TGTGCCAGCAGTCGTGATCGGAGCGGGAAGTTCTTC. Its protein product is CASSRDRSGKFF.